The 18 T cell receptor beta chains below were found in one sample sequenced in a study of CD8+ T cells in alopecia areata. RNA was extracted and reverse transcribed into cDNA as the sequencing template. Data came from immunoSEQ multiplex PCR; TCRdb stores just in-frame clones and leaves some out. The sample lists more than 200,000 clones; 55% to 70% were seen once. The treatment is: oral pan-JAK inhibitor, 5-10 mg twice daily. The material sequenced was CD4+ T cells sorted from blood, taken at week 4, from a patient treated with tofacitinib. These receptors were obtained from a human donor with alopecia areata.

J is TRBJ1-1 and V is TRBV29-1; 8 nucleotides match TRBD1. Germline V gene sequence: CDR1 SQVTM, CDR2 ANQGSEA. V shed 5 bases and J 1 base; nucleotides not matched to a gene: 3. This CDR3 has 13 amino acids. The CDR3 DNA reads TGCAGCGTTCAGGGGGCGACGAACACTGAAGCTTTCTTT. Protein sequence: CSVQGATNTEAFF.

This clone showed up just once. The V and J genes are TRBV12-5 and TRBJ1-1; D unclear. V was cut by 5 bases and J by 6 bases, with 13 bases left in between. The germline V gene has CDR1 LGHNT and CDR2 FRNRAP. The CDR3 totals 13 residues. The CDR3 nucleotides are TGTGCTAGTGGTCCCGTATCTGGGTCTGAAGCTTTCTTT. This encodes CASGPVSGSEAFF.

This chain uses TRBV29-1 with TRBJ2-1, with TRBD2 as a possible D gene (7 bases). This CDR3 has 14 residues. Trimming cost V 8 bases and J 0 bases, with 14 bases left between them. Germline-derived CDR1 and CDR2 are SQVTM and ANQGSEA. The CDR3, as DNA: TGCAGCATCACCGGGGGGCTCTCCTACAATGAGCAGTTCTTC. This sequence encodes CSITGGLSYNEQFF.

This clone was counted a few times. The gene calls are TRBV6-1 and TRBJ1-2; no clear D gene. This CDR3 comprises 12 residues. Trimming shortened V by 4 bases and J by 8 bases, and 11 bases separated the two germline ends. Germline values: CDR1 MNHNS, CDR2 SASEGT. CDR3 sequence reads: CASSGVSEGYTF. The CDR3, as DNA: TGTGCCAGCAGTGGGGTCTCGGAGGGCTACACCTTC.

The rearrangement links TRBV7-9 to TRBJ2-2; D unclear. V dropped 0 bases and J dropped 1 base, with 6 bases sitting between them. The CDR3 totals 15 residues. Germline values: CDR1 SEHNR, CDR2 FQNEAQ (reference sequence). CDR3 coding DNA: TGTGCCAGCAGCTTAGCCGAACTGAACACCGGGGAGCTGTTTTTT. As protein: CASSLAELNTGELFF.

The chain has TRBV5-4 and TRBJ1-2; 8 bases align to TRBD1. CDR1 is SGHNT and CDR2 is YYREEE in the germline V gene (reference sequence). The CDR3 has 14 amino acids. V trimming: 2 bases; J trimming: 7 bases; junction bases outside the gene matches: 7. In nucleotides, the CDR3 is TGTGCCAGCAGCTTCGCGGTGACAGGGGCTGGCTACACCTTC. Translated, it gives CASSFAVTGAGYTF.

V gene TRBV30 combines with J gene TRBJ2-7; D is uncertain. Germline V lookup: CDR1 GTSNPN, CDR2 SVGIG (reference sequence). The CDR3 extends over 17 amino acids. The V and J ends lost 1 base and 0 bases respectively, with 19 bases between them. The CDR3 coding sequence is TGTGCCTGGAGTGAAGAGAGATACAGCGTAAGCTCCTACGAGCAGTACTTC. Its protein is CAWSEERYSVSSYEQYF. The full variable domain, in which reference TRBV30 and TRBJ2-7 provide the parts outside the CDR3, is SQTIHQWPATLVQPVGSPLSLECTVEGTSNPNLYWYRQAAGRGLQLLFYSVGIGQISSEVPQNLSASRPQDRQFILSSKKLLLSDSGFYLCAWSEERYSVSSYEQYFGPGTRLTVT.

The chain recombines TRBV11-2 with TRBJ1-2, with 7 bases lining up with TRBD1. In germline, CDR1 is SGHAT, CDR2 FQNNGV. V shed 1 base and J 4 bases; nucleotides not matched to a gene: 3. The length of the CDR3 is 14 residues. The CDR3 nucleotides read TGTGCCAGCAGCTTAGCCGGACAGGTCTATGGCTACACCTTC. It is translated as CASSLAGQVYGYTF.

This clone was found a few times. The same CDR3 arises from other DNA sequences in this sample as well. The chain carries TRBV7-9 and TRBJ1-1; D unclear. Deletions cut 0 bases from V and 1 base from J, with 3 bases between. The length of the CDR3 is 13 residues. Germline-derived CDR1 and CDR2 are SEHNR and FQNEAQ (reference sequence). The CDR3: CASSLAANTEAFF. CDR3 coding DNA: TGTGCCAGCAGCTTAGCCGCGAACACTGAAGCTTTCTTT.

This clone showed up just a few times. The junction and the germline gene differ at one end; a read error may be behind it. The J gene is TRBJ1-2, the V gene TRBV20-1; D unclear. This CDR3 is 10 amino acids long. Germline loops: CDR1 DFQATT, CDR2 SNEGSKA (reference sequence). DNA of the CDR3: TGCAGTGCTAGAGATATTAAGGAGTCTTTC. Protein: CSARDIKESF.

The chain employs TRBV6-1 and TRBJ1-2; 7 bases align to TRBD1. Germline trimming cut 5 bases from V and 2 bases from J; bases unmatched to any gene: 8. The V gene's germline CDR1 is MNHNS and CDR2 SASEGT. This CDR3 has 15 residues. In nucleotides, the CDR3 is TGTGCCAGCAGTTTGGGGACAGCAGGGAACTATGGCTACACCTTC. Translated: CASSLGTAGNYGYTF.

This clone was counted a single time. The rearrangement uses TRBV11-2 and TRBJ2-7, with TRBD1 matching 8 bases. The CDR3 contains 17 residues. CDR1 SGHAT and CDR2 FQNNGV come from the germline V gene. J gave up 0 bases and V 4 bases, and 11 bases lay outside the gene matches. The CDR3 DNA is TGTGCCAGCAGCTCCATACGCCGGGACAGGAGCTCCTACGAGCAGTACTTC. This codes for CASSSIRRDRSSYEQYF.

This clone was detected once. For the CDR3, the DNA is TGTGCCAGCATCCAACAGGGATTCAACTATGGCTACACCTTC. It is translated as CASIQQGFNYGYTF. The rearrangement links TRBV6-1 to TRBJ1-2, with D maybe TRBD1 (6 bases). The V and J ends lost 7 bases and 2 bases respectively, with 14 bases between them. The CDR3 is 14 amino acids. Germline CDR1 and CDR2: MNHNS and SASEGT.

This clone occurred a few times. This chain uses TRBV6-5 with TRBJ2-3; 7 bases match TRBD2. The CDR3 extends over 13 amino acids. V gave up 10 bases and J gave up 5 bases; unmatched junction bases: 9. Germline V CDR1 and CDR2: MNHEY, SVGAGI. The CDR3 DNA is TGTGCCACCTCCCTGAGGGAGGGAGATACGCAGTATTTT. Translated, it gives CATSLREGDTQYF.

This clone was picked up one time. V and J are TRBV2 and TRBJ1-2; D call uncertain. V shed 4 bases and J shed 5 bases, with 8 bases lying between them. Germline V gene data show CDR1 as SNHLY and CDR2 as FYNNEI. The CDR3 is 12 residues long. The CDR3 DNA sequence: TGTGCCAGCAGTGCAGGACCTTATGGCTACACCTTC. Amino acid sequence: CASSAGPYGYTF.

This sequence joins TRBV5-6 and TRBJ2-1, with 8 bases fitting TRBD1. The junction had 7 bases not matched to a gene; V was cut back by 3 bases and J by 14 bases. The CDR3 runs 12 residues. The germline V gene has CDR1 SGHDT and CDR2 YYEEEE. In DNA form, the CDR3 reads TGTGCCAGCAGCTGGGCCGGGACAGGCAAGTTCTTC. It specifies CASSWAGTGKFF.

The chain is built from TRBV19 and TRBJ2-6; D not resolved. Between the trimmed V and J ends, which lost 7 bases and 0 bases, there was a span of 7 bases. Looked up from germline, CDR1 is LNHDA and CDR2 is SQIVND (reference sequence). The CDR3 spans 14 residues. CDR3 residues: CASKSSSGANVLTF. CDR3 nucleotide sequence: TGTGCCAGTAAGTCGAGCTCTGGGGCCAACGTCCTGACTTTC.

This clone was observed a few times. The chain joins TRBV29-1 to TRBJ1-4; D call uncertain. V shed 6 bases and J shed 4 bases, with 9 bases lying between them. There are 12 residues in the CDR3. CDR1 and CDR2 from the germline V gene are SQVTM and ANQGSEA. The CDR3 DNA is TGCAGCGTCACGGGCCTTAATGAAAAACTGTTTTTT. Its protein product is CSVTGLNEKLFF. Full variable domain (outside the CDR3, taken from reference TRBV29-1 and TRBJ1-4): SAVISQKPSRDICQRGTSLTIQCQVDSQVTMMFWYRQQPGQSLTLIATANQGSEATYESGFVIDKFPISRPNLTFSTLTVSNMSPEDSSIYLCSVTGLNEKLFFGSGTQLSVL.